This TCR beta chain was documented in a study of cytomegalovirus exposure and HLA in healthy donors. A multiplex PCR was run with 60 Vbeta primers and 13 Jbeta primers. The table came from immunoSEQ multiplex PCR; TCRdb's copy has only in-frame clones and leaves some out. The table has over 110,000 clones, less than 85% seen once; the top ten hold 8.8%. CDR1 SNHLY and CDR2 FYNNEI come from the germline V gene. Between the trimmed V and J ends, which lost 8 bases and 4 bases, there was a span of 12 bases. This CDR3 is 13 amino acids long. Material for sequencing was PBMCs. V usage is TRBV2 and J usage is TRBJ1-5; perhaps TRBD1 as D (6 bases). This receptor was obtained from a woman aged 50 to 65 in good health and CMV-seropositive. CDR3 DNA sequence: TGTGCCAGCTGTATAACAGGGAATCAGCCCCAGCATTTT. This translates into CASCITGNQPQHF. The full variable domain, rest sourced from reference TRBV2 and TRBJ1-5, is EPEVTQTPSHQVTQMGQEVILRCVPISNHLYFYWYRQILGQKVEFLVSFYNNEISEKSEIFDDQFSVERPDGSNFTLKIRSTKLEDSAMYFCASCITGNQPQHFGDGTRLSIL.